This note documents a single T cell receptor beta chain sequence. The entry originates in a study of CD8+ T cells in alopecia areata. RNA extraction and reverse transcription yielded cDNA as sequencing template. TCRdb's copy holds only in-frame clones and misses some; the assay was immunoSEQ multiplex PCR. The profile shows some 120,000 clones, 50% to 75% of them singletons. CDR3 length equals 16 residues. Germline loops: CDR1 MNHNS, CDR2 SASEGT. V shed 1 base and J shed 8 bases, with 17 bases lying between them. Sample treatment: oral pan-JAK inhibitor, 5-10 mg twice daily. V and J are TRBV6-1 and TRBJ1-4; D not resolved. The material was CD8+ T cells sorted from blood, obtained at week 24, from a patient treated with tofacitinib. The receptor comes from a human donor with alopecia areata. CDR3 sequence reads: CASSEEEWPVGEKLFF. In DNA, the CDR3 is TGTGCCAGCAGTGAAGAGGAATGGCCAGTTGGGGAAAAACTGTTTTTT.